This T cell receptor beta chain came from a study of shared clonotypes between healthy human individuals. Study context: A couple of women and a few men aged 18 to 49 made up the donors. There were three CD4 naive, three CD4 memory, two CD8 naive and one CD8 memory plates per donor. The study's findings and limits: Clonotype sharing across a few donors was observed for roughly 5% of naive CD4 clonotypes.

This clone has only a few counts. Its antigen is currently unknown. Healthy and HIV-negative, the adult donors had no recent acute infections or vaccinations. Here immunoSEQ multiplex PCR was the method, and the copy in TCRdb shows in-frame clones only, minus some. The data contain roughly 1 million clones, around 75% of them singletons. The germline V gene encodes CDR1 MDHEN and CDR2 SYDVKM. The CDR3 length is 15 residues. The junction had 13 bases not matched to a gene; V was cut back by 5 bases and J by 9 bases. The material sequenced was memory CD4+ T cells sorted from blood. Documented subset: CD45RA-negative fraction. The sequence came from a man younger than 30 in good health. The chain combines TRBV28 with TRBJ1-5; 7 bases are a match to TRBD1. CDR3 bases: TGTGCCAGCAGTCAGCCTACAGGGGCGAAGCGGCCCCAGCATTTT. Amino acid sequence: CASSQPTGAKRPQHF.